The sequence of this T cell receptor (delta chain) was determined in a study of gamma-delta T cells after stem cell transplantation. Regarding this clone: The TCRdb protein, from a much larger clone, departs from this DNA's translation at residue 16, likely by read error; the protein shown derives from the DNA.

TCRdb re-called the RT-PCR reads via CATT. Of a few hundred delta-chain clones listed, about 1.5% are singletons. Germline V CDR1 and CDR2: GEAIGNYY, EKD. Trimming left V 2 bases short and J 3 bases short, with 33 bases between. This CDR3 spans 21 amino acids. This chain links TRDV2 with TRDJ1, with D possibly matching TRDD3 (6 bases). The source of this sequence is a human donor. It is not recorded whose cells these are; they may come from a transplant donor. Sequenced: gamma-delta T cells. DNA for the CDR3: TGTGCCTGTGACATGGTGTCGTCCAATCGGGATGGGGGCTTGTACGCCGATAAACTCATCTTT. Its protein product is CACDMVSSNRDGGLYADKLIF.